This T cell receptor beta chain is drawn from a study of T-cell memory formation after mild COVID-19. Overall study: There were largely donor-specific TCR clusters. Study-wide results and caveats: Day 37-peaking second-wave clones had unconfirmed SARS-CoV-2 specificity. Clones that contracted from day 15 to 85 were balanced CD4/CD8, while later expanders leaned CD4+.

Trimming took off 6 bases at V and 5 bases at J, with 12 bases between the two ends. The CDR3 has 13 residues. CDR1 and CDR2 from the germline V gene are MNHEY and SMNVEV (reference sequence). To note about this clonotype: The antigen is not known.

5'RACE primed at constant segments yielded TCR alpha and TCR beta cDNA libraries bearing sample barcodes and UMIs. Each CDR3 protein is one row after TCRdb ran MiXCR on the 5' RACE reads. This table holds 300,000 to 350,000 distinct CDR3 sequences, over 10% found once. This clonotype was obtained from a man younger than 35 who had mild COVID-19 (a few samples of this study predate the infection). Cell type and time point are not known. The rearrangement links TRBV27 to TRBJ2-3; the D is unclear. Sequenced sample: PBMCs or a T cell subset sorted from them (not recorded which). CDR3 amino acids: CASRFIGVDTQYF. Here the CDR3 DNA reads TGTGCCAGCAGATTTATTGGGGTAGATACGCAGTATTTT.